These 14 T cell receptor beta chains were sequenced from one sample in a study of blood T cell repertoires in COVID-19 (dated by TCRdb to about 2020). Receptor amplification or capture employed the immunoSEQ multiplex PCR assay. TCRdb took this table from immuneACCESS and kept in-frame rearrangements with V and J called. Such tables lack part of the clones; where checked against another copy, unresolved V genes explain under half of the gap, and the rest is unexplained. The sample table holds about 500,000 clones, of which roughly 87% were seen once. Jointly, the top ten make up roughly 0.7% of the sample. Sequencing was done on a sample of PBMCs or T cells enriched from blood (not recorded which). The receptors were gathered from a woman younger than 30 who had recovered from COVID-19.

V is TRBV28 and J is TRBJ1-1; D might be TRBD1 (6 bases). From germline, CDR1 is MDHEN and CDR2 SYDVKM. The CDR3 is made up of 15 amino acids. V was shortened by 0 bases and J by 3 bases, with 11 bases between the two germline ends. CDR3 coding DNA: TGTGCCAGCAGTTTATGGGGAGGGGGGGACACTGAAGCTTTCTTT. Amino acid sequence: CASSLWGGGDTEAFF. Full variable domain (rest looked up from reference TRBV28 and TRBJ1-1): DVKVTQSSRYLVKRTGEKVFLECVQDMDHENMFWYRQDPGLGLRLIYFSYDVKMKEKGDIPEGYSVSREKKERFSLILESASTNQTSMYLCASSLWGGGDTEAFFGQGTRLTVV.

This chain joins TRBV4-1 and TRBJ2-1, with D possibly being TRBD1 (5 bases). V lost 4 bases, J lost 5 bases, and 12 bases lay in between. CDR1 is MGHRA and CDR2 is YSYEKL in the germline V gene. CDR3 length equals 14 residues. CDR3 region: CASSPILGDNEQFF. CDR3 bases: TGCGCCAGCAGCCCTATCTTAGGGGACAATGAGCAGTTCTTC.

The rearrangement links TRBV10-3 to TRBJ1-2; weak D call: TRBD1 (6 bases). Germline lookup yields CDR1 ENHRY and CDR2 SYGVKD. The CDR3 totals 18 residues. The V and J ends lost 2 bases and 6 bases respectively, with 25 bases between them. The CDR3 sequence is CAISEPTLTRGGANGYTF. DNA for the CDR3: TGTGCCATCAGTGAGCCCACCCTTACCCGGGGGGGCGCGAATGGCTACACCTTC.

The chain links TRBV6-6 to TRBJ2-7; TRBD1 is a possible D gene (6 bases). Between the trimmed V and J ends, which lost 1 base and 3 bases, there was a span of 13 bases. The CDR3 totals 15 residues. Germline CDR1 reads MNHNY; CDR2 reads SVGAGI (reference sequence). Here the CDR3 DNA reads TGTGCCAGCAGTTACTACCCACAGGGCAACTACGAGCAGTACTTC. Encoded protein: CASSYYPQGNYEQYF.

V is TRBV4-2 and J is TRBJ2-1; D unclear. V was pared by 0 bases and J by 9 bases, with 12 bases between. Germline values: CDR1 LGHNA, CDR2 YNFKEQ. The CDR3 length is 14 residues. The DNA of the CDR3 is TGTGCCAGCAGCCAAGAAGGTTACTCGGGTGAGCAGTTCTTC. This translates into CASSQEGYSGEQFF.

This chain's CDR3 is CATSGTVSGELFF. The CDR3 region has the DNA TGTGCCACCAGTGGAACAGTCTCAGGGGAGCTGTTTTTT. The V and J genes are TRBV24-1 and TRBJ2-2; D is undetermined. The CDR3 spans 13 residues. V was pared by 5 bases and J by 8 bases, with 11 bases between. CDR1 and CDR2 (germline): KGHDR, SFDVKD.

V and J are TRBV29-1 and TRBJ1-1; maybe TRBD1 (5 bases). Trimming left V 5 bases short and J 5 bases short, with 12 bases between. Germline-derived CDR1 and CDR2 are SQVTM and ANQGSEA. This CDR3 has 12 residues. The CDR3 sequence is CSVSRGGTEAFF. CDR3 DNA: TGCAGCGTTTCCCGCGGGGGTACTGAAGCTTTCTTT.

DNA for the CDR3: TGTGCCACCAGTGACCGGGGCTACGAGCAGTACTTC. Amino acids: CATSDRGYEQYF. The rearrangement joins TRBV24-1 to TRBJ2-7, with a weak D call TRBD2 (5 bases). Per germline, CDR1 KGHDR and CDR2 SFDVKD. The CDR3 length is 12 residues. V lost 4 bases and J 3 bases, leaving 6 bases between the germline ends.

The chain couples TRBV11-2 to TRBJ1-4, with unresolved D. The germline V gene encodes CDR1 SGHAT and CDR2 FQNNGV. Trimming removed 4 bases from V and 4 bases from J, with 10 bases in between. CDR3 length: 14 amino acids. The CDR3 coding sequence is TGTGCCAGCAGCTCGCTACGGGATAATGAAAAACTGTTTTTT. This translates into CASSSLRDNEKLFF. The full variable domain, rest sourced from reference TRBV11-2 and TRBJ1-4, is EAGVAQSPRYKIIEKRQSVAFWCNPISGHATLYWYQQILGQGPKLLIQFQNNGVVDDSQLPKDRFSAERLKGVDSTLKIQPAKLEDSAVYLCASSSLRDNEKLFFGSGTQLSVL.

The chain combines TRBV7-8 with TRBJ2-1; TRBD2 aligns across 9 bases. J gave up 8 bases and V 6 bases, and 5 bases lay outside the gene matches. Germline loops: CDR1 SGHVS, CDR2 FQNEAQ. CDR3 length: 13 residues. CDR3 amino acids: CASRKRGEYEQFF. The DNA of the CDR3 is TGTGCCAGCAGGAAGCGGGGGGAGTATGAGCAGTTCTTC.

As DNA, the CDR3 is TGCGCCAGCAGCTTGGCCCTTACGGGGGGCACTGAAGCTTTCTTT. Protein: CASSLALTGGTEAFF. The chain employs TRBV5-1 and TRBJ1-1; perhaps TRBD1 as D (5 bases). Trimming pared 0 bases from V and 4 bases from J, leaving 13 bases between. Germline loops: CDR1 SGHRS, CDR2 YFSETQ. The CDR3 has 15 amino acids.

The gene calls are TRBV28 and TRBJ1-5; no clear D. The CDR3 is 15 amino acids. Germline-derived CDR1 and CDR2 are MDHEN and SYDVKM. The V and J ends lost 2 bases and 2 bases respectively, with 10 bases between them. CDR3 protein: CASSLPGEGNQPQHF. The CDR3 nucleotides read TGTGCCAGCAGTTTACCCGGGGAGGGCAATCAGCCCCAGCATTTT.

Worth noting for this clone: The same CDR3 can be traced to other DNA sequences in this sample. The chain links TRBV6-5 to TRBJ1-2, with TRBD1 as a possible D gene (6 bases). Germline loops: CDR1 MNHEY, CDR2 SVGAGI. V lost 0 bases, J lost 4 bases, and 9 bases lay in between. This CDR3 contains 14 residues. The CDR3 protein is CASSYSGRGYGYTF. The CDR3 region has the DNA TGTGCCAGCAGTTACTCGGGCAGGGGCTATGGCTACACCTTC.

The CDR3 DNA sequence: TGTGCCAGCCCCGGGAGGGATTATACTGTACCCTCGGGCTACACCTTC. This gives the protein CASPGRDYTVPSGYTF. This chain joins TRBV2 and TRBJ1-2, with D unresolved. The CDR3 runs 16 residues. V was pared by 8 bases and J by 8 bases, with 27 bases between. Germline CDR1 is SNHLY and CDR2 is FYNNEI.